The present TCR beta chain was sequenced within a study of T cell repertoires in ileal Crohn's disease. Study information: Biopsies of the neoterminal ileum at postoperative colonoscopy form M6 samples.

The trim removed 0 bases at V and 2 bases at J, leaving 1 base unmatched. Germline CDR1 reads SGHNT; CDR2 reads YYREEE (reference sequence). The CDR3 length is 16 residues. As to time point: neoterminal ileum biopsy at postoperative endoscopy, about 6 months after surgery. TCRdb keeps only in-frame clones here, not all; method: immunoSEQ multiplex PCR. The sample contains tens of thousands of clones, roughly 89% of which appear only once. The sample holds a few counts of this clone. This TCR derives from an adult with Crohn's disease. The sample taken for sequencing was ileal tissue. V and J are TRBV5-4 and TRBJ2-1; TRBD2 aligns across 11 bases. The CDR3 is CASSLGGLAAYNEQFF. The CDR3 DNA is TGTGCCAGCAGCTTGGGGGGACTAGCGGCCTACAATGAGCAGTTCTTC. Supplemented by reference TRBV5-4 and TRBJ2-1, the full variable domain reads ETGVTQSPTHLIKTRGQQVTLRCSSQSGHNTVSWYQQALGQGPQFIFQYYREEENGRGNFPPRFSGLQFPNYSSELNVNALELDDSALYLCASSLGGLAAYNEQFFGPGTRLTVL.